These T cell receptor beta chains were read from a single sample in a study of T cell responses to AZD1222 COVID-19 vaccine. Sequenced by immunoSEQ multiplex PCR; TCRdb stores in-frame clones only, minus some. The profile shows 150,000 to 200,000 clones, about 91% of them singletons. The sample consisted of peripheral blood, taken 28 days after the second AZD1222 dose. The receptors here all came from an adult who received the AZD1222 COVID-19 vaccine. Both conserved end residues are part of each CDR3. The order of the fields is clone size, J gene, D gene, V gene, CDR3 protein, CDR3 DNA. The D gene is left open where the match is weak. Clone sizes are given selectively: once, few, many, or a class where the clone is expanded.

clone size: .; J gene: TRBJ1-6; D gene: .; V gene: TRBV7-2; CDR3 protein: CASSFSGQSDSPLHF; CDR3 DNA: TGTGCCAGCAGCTTCTCGGGACAAAGTGATTCACCCCTCCACTTT
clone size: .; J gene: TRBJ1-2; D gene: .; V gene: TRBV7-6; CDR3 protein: CASSLGNYGYTF; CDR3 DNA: TGTGCCAGCAGCTTAGGCAACTATGGCTACACCTTC
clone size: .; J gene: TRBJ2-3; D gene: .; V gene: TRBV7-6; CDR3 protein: CASSLDSGWVTDTQYF; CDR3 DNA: TGTGCCAGCAGCTTAGACTCAGGGTGGGTCACAGATACGCAGTATTTT
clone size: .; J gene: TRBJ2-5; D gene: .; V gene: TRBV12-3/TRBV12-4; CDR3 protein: CASSLFGETQYF; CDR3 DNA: TGTGCCAGCAGTTTGTTCGGGGAGACCCAGTACTTC
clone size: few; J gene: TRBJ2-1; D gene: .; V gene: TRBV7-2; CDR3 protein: CASSLQGRVQFF; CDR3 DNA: TGTGCCAGCAGTTTACAGGGAAGAGTGCAGTTCTTC
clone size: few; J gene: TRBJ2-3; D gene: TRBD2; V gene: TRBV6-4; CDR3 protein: CASATSAGGGDTQYF; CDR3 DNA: TGTGCCAGCGCGACCTCGGCGGGAGGAGGGGATACGCAGTATTTT
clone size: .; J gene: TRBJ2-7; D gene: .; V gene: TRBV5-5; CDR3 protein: CASSSIRGSLEQYF; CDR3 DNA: TGTGCCAGCAGCTCAATTAGGGGCTCGCTTGAGCAGTACTTC
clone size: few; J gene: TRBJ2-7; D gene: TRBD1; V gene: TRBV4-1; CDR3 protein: CASSQRDSSSYEQYF; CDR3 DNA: TGCGCCAGCAGCCAAAGGGACAGCTCCTCCTACGAGCAGTACTTC
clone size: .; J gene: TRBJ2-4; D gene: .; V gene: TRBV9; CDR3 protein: CASSVYPGSGENIQYF; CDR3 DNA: TGTGCCAGCAGCGTCTACCCCGGGAGCGGTGAAAACATTCAGTACTTC
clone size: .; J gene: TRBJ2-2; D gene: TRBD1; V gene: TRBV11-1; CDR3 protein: CASSDRTGDTGELFF; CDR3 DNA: TGTGCCAGCAGCGACAGGACAGGGGACACCGGGGAGCTGTTTTTT
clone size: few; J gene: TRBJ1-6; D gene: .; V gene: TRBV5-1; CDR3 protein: CASRQHEPPQTYNSPLHF; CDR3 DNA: TGCGCCAGCAGACAACACGAACCGCCTCAGACCTATAATTCACCCCTCCACTTT
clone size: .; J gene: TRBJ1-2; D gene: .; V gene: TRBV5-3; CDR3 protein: CARSHSYGYTF; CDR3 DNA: TGTGCCAGAAGCCACAGCTATGGCTACACCTTC